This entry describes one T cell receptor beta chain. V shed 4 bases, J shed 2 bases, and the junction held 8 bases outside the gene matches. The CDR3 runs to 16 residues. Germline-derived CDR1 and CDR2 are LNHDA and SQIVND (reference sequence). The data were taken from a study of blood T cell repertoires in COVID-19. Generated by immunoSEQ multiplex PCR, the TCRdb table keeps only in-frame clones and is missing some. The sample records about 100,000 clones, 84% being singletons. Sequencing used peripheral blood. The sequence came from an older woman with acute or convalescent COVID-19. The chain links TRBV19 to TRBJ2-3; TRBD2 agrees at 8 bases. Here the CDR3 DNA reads TGTGCCAGTAGTAGGCTAAGCGGGGGACCCACAGATACGCAGTATTTT. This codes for CASSRLSGGPTDTQYF.